This section outlines one T cell receptor beta chain sequence together with its context. Its antigen is not known. V shed 6 bases and J 9 bases; nucleotides not matched to a gene: 7. Per germline, CDR1 SNHLY and CDR2 FYNNEI. This CDR3 contains 13 residues. This entry comes from a study of shared clonotypes between healthy human individuals. Study conclusions and caveats: Clonotypes shared by all four sorted-subset donors had higher generation probabilities than non-shared clonotypes.

As processed by the authors: Filtering differed because ImmunoSEQ produced junction-only sequences that carried no quality scores. Profiled with immunoSEQ multiplex PCR; TCRdb holds only in-frame clones, not every one. V and J calls and clone size are copied from that table; D and trimming were computed from the DNA. This sample has over a million clones, with approximately 78% found just once. The receptor was isolated from a man aged 18 to 29 in good health. Some clones in this sample may be carry-over from other donors' samples. The V and J genes are TRBV2 and TRBJ2-1; 8 nucleotides align to TRBD2. Input material: memory CD4+ T cells from PBMCs. Described subset: CD45RA-negative fraction. The CDR3 loop reads CASRRAGEGEQFF. The CDR3 DNA reads as TGTGCCAGCAGACGAGCGGGAGAGGGTGAGCAGTTCTTC.